A single sample gave rise to the 6 T cell receptor beta chains below, sequenced in a study of neurological immune-mediated disorders. In TCRdb, the 5' RACE reads were re-called with MiXCR into one record per CDR3 protein. The sample yields around 64,000 distinct CDR3 sequences, more than 3% seen once. The sample was PBMCs. The receptors originated from a woman between 50 and 59 years old with multiple sclerosis.

The J gene is TRBJ2-2, the V gene TRBV10-1; D is unclear. There are 14 residues in the CDR3. V lost 2 bases and J lost 1, with 5 bases in between. Germline V gene sequence: CDR1 WNHNN, CDR2 SYGVQD (reference sequence). The chain's CDR3 is CASSEGGNTGELFF. DNA for the CDR3: TGCGCCAGCAGTGAGGGCGGGAACACCGGGGAGCTGTTTTTT.

This clonotype was observed many times. The gene calls are TRBV20-1 and TRBJ2-3; D is possibly TRBD1 or TRBD2 (5 bases each). Trimming took off 1 base at V and 4 bases at J, with 12 bases between the two ends. The CDR3 covers 14 residues. CDR1 and CDR2 from the germline V gene are DFQATT and SNEGSKA (reference sequence). CDR3 coding DNA: TGCAGTGCTAGAGTTCTTGTGGGGGCAGATACGCAGTATTTT. It encodes CSARVLVGADTQYF.

This clonotype occurred many times. The chain uses TRBV6-5 and TRBJ2-7; 7 nucleotides agree with TRBD1. The CDR3 runs 14 residues. V lost 6 bases and J lost 3; bases outside the gene matches: 8. In germline, CDR1 is MNHEY, CDR2 SVGAGI. The CDR3 DNA is TGTGCCAGCAGCCCGAGGGACAGACTCTACGAGCAGTACGTC. Protein product: CASSPRDRLYEQYV.

This clonotype was detected ten times or more. The rearrangement joins TRBV10-2 to TRBJ1-2; 12 bases are a match to TRBD1. Unmatched junction bases numbered 4, after V lost 6 bases and J lost 11 bases. The CDR3 contains 12 residues. Per germline, CDR1 WSHSY and CDR2 SAAADI. This CDR3 is CASRRDRGQYTF. CDR3 bases: TGCGCCAGCAGACGGGACAGGGGGCAGTACACCTTC.

This clonotype was detected many times. The genes are TRBV20-1 and TRBJ2-1; 10 bases fit TRBD2. The V gene end was trimmed by 3 bases and the J gene end by 9 bases; junction bases not matched to a gene: 11. Germline values: CDR1 DFQATT, CDR2 SNEGSKA (reference sequence). The CDR3 has 15 amino acids. CDR3 residues: CSARLSGGASVEQFF. CDR3 DNA sequence: TGCAGTGCTAGGCTGAGCGGGGGGGCATCGGTTGAGCAGTTCTTC.

This clonotype was observed at least ten times. V is TRBV12-3 or TRBV12-4 and J is TRBJ1-1; D gene uncertain. The ends were cut back, 6 bases at V and 2 bases at J, with 13 bases in the middle. The CDR3 contains 14 residues. CDR3 nucleotide sequence: TGTGCCAGCAGCCACGGCCAGCCAAACACTGAAGCTTTCTTT. Translated, it gives CASSHGQPNTEAFF.